This T cell receptor beta chain was obtained from a study of T cell clones after liver transplantation. Whole-study findings and limits: Conclusions were preliminary, with small, heterogeneous patient groups. Donor-reactive sequences fell more than third party-reactive ones, suggesting partial deletion.

Libraries were prepared by immunoSEQ multiplex PCR; TCRdb keeps only in-frame clonotypes and omits some of them. Here the sample spans 65,000 to 90,000 clones, 90% being singletons. In the case of this clone: What it binds is not known.

The CDR3 consists of 18 residues. V was cut by 0 bases and J by 0 bases, with 15 bases left in between. The germline gives CDR1 SGDLS, CDR2 YYNGEE. Sequenced here: CD4+ T cells from blood, sampled before liver transplant. The rearrangement joins TRBV9 to TRBJ2-2; tentative D call: TRBD2 (5 bases). The receptor's source is a human donor who received a liver transplant. The CDR3 nucleotides read TGTGCCAGCAGCGTAGCGGGATCGCCTCCCGCGAACACCGGGGAGCTGTTTTTT. Its translation: CASSVAGSPPANTGELFF.